Below are 5 T cell receptor beta chains sequenced from a single sample in a study of T cells in Graves' hyperthyroidism and ophthalmopathy. TCR beta CDR3 regions were amplified from RNA transcripts. Carried out on the TCR CDR3, a first-round RT-PCR used the HTBI primer set. TCRdb re-called the multiplex PCR reads with MiXCR, one entry per CDR3 protein. Among more than 500,000 distinct CDR3 sequences, roughly 15% were seen once, and the ten largest hold around 4.5%. Source material: blood. Receptors were obtained from a woman in her 40s with Graves' ophthalmopathy.

There are many counts of this clonotype. CDR3 sequence: CSVEQGMNTEAFF. CDR3 sequence (DNA): TGCAGCGTTGAGCAGGGAATGAACACTGAAGCTTTCTTT. The chain combines TRBV29-1 with TRBJ1-1; possibly TRBD1 for D (5 bases). Germline lookup yields CDR1 SQVTM and CDR2 ANQGSEA. There are 13 residues in the CDR3. Trimming took 3 bases from V and 0 from J, leaving 8 bases between them.

The sample holds many counts of this clonotype. V and J are TRBV27 and TRBJ2-7; 9 bases are a match to TRBD2. The ends lost 7 bases at V and 7 bases at J; junction bases unmatched: 5. The CDR3 extends over 12 amino acids. CDR1 is MNHEY and CDR2 is SMNVEV in the germline V gene (reference sequence). CDR3 in DNA: TGTGCCAGCAAGGGACTAGCAAATGAGCAGTACTTC. It codes for CASKGLANEQYF.

At least ten counts were recorded for this clonotype. The gene calls are TRBV20-1 and TRBJ2-5; D might be TRBD2 (6 bases). The CDR3 sequence is 12 residues long. V lost 6 bases, J lost 5 bases, and 13 bases lay in between. Germline CDR1 is DFQATT and CDR2 is SNEGSKA (reference sequence). DNA of the CDR3: TGCAGTGCGGTGACTAGTATCGAGACCCAGTACTTC. Translated: CSAVTSIETQYF.

This sequence joins TRBV18 and TRBJ1-6; D not resolved. The CDR3 has 13 amino acids. V shed 2 bases and J shed 13 bases, with 12 bases lying between them. Germline V gene sequence: CDR1 KGHSH, CDR2 LQKENI. The CDR3 reads CASSPGELLPLHF. The CDR3 coding sequence is TGTGCCAGCTCACCAGGGGAGTTACTCCCCCTCCACTTT.

This clonotype was counted ten times or more. V is TRBV30 and J is TRBJ2-7, with 8 bases fitting TRBD2. The CDR3 sequence is 13 residues long. CDR1 and CDR2 from the germline V gene are GTSNPN and SVGIG (reference sequence). With 0 bases clipped from V and 4 bases from J, the junction kept 2 bases outside the gene matches. The chain's CDR3 is CAWSVPGGYEQYF. CDR3 DNA sequence: TGTGCCTGGAGTGTACCGGGAGGGTACGAGCAGTACTTC. Complete variable domain (other parts from reference TRBV30 and TRBJ2-7): SQTIHQWPATLVQPVGSPLSLECTVEGTSNPNLYWYRQAAGRGLQLLFYSVGIGQISSEVPQNLSASRPQDRQFILSSKKLLLSDSGFYLCAWSVPGGYEQYFGPGTRLTVT.